This T cell receptor (beta chain) is drawn from a study of OX40 agonist ivuxolimab in advanced cancers. Study information: Of the participants, approximately 44% had some prior anti-PD-1, anti-PD-L1 or anti-CTLA-4 therapy, which was allowed.

Using immunoSEQ multiplex PCR, the repertoire was profiled, and TCRdb retains in-frame clones only, with some absent. This sample has roughly 50,000 clones, with approximately 91% found just once. CDR1 and CDR2 (germline): LNHDA, SQIVND (reference sequence). V gave up 8 bases and J gave up 0 bases; unmatched junction bases: 3. The CDR3 length is 13 residues. Here the sequenced sample was CD4+ or CD8+ T cells sorted from blood, taken in a trial of the OX40 agonist ivuxolimab. This rearrangement joins TRBV19 to TRBJ1-1; TRBD1 agrees at 7 bases. The clonotype originates from an adult with an advanced solid tumor such as melanoma, head and neck, liver or kidney cancer. DNA of the CDR3: TGTGCCAGTCGGGACAGTCTGAACACTGAAGCTTTCTTT. It encodes CASRDSLNTEAFF.